These 7 T cell receptor beta chains share one sample of origin, sequenced in a study of shared clonotypes between healthy human individuals. Data came from immunoSEQ multiplex PCR; TCRdb stores just in-frame clones and leaves some out. In the table there are 2 million to 2.5 million clones, approximately 94% of which are singletons. Sequencing was done on a sample of naive CD4+ T cells sorted from blood. As to subset: CD45RA+ positively selected. The receptors were sampled from a man aged 18 to 29 in good health.

V gene TRBV11-2 combines with J gene TRBJ1-6; no definite D call. Germline V CDR1 and CDR2: SGHAT, FQNNGV. Trimming removed 2 bases at V and 8 bases at J, with 16 bases between. The CDR3 runs 16 residues. The CDR3 coding sequence is TGTGCCAGCAGCTTAATGGGGTATAGTGTGGATTCACCCCTCCACTTT. Translating gives CASSLMGYSVDSPLHF.

The chain carries TRBV2 and TRBJ1-1; D may be TRBD1 (5 bases). Deletions cut 5 bases from V and 5 bases from J, with 9 bases between. The CDR3 runs 12 residues. The germline CDR1 and CDR2 sequences are SNHLY and FYNNEI. The CDR3 here is CASSRTWTEAFF. CDR3 coding DNA: TGTGCCAGCAGTAGGACATGGACTGAAGCTTTCTTT.

The V and J genes are TRBV6-1 and TRBJ1-2; unclear D gene. V was pared by 7 bases and J by 8 bases, with 23 bases between. Looked up from germline, CDR1 is MNHNS and CDR2 is SASEGT. The CDR3 has 15 residues. The CDR3 spells CASNPPFAVGSGYTF. The CDR3 nucleotides are TGTGCCAGCAACCCCCCATTCGCGGTGGGGAGCGGCTACACCTTC.

The chain joins TRBV10-3 to TRBJ1-5; D unclear. The germline V gene encodes CDR1 ENHRY and CDR2 SYGVKD. Trimming stripped 3 bases from V and 6 bases from J, with 9 bases between. The CDR3 covers 13 residues. The CDR3 nucleotides are TGTGCCATCAGTGAACAAGTCGGTCAGCCCCAGCATTTT. The encoded protein is CAISEQVGQPQHF.

The V and J genes are TRBV14 and TRBJ2-2; D possibly corresponds to TRBD2 (6 bases). The CDR3 runs 12 residues. V was pared by 4 bases and J by 7 bases, with 7 bases between. From germline, CDR1 is SGHDN and CDR2 FVKESK. The chain's CDR3 is CASSRGVGELFF. CDR3 DNA sequence: TGTGCCAGCAGCCGGGGGGTCGGGGAGCTGTTTTTT.

V and J are TRBV5-1 and TRBJ2-7; D gene uncertain. The length of the CDR3 is 14 residues. The V end was cut by 1 base, the J end by 7 bases, with 15 bases between. Germline CDR1 reads SGHRS; CDR2 reads YFSETQ. The CDR3 DNA follows: TGCGCCAGCAGCTTGTATTCGCAGGTTGAAGAGCAGTACTTC. This sequence encodes CASSLYSQVEEQYF.

This clone was counted a single time. The V gene is TRBV5-4, the J gene TRBJ1-2; no clear D gene. The CDR3 totals 15 residues. CDR1 is SGHNT, CDR2 YYREEE, per germline (reference sequence). V was trimmed by 4 bases and J by 3 bases, leaving 16 bases between them. CDR3 residues: CASSTVEAGHYGYTF. DNA for the CDR3: TGTGCCAGCAGCACCGTTGAGGCAGGCCACTATGGCTACACCTTC.